The 32 T cell receptor beta chains in this list originate from one sample, sequenced in a study of CXCR3-negative and CXCR3-positive naive CD8 T cells. Study results and caveats: The study found more hydrophobic TRB CDR3s in CXCR3-positive naive cells than in CXCR3-negative naive cells.

These TCRs' antigens remain unknown. UMI labels and 5' RACE were used to prepare the TRB cDNA libraries. From the 5' RACE reads, TCRdb lists one entry per CDR3 protein and no DNA. The listing contains over 95,000 distinct CDR3 sequences. The sequenced sample consisted of naive CXCR3+ CD8+ T cells from blood. The subset here: CD45RO-CCR7+CD27+CD95- naive CD8+ T cells expressing CXCR3 (TNR3+). These receptors originate from a human donor in good health. Some clones in this sample may be carry-over from other donors' samples.

The V gene is TRBV19, the J gene TRBJ2-3; the D call from TCRdb, TRBD1, cannot be confirmed without DNA. CDR1 is LNHDA and CDR2 is SQIVND in the germline V gene (reference sequence). The CDR3 extends over 15 amino acids. The CDR3: CASSLIGTNTDTQYF.

The V gene is TRBV20-1, the J gene TRBJ2-3; TCRdb's D gene call, TRBD2, goes unchecked for lack of DNA. This CDR3 has 16 residues. CDR1 and CDR2 (germline): DFQATT, SNEGSKA (reference sequence). CDR3: CSARDDWTRGTDTQYF.

The chain recombines TRBV4-2 with TRBJ1-2. The CDR3 extends over 11 amino acids. The germline V gene encodes CDR1 LGHNA and CDR2 YNFKEQ. The CDR3 loop is CASMAARSYTF.

The chain carries TRBV27 and TRBJ1-2; there is no DNA to check the TCRdb D call of TRBD1. There are 13 residues in the CDR3. Germline V gene sequence: CDR1 MNHEY, CDR2 SMNVEV (reference sequence). The chain's CDR3 is CASSGASFYGYTF.

The rearrangement links TRBV14 to TRBJ2-1. Germline CDR1 and CDR2: SGHDN and FVKESK. This CDR3 is built from 13 residues. CDR3 loop: CASSPQWGNEQFF.

V usage is TRBV28 and J usage is TRBJ2-6; TCRdb names TRBD2, which stays unverified in the absence of DNA. The CDR3 spans 18 residues. Germline values: CDR1 MDHEN, CDR2 SYDVKM. This CDR3 reads CASSLELAPYSGANVLTF.

The rearrangement links TRBV28 to TRBJ2-2; the TCRdb call, TRBD2, lacks DNA for checking. The CDR3 runs to 17 residues. Germline V gene sequence: CDR1 MDHEN, CDR2 SYDVKM. The CDR3 sequence: CASRDTGVVGGTGELFF.

CDR3 amino acids: CASSQAQGVIYEQYF. The chain has TRBV14 and TRBJ2-7; TCRdb names TRBD1, which stays unverified in the absence of DNA. The CDR3 length is 15 residues. Germline V gene lookup returns CDR1 SGHDN and CDR2 FVKESK. Based on the CDR3 plus reference TRBV14 and TRBJ2-7, the full variable domain is EAGVTQFPSHSVIEKGQTVTLRCDPISGHDNLYWYRRVMGKEIKFLLHFVKESKQDESGMPNNRFLAERTGGTYSTLKVQPAELEDSGVYFCASSQAQGVIYEQYFGPGTRLTVT.

This rearrangement joins TRBV10-3 to TRBJ1-2; TCRdb picks TRBD1, but there is no DNA to check that call. CDR1 and CDR2 (germline): ENHRY, SYGVKD. The CDR3 extends over 14 amino acids. The CDR3 sequence: CAISEGQGDNGYTF.

The J gene is TRBJ1-1, the V gene TRBV5-1. Germline V gene sequence: CDR1 SGHRS, CDR2 YFSETQ. This CDR3 spans 14 amino acids. The CDR3 sequence: CASRDDPANTEAFF. The whole variable domain, remainder taken from reference TRBV5-1 and TRBJ1-1, is KAGVTQTPRYLIKTRGQQVTLSCSPISGHRSVSWYQQTPGQGLQFLFEYFSETQRNKGNFPGRFSGRQFSNSRSEMNVSTLELGDSALYLCASRDDPANTEAFFGQGTRLTVV.

The chain has TRBV7-2 and TRBJ2-5; absent DNA, TCRdb's TRBD2 call cannot be checked. The CDR3 runs 18 residues. Germline CDR1 reads SGHTA; CDR2 reads FQGNSA. CDR3 protein: CASSLGGLAGHDRETQYF.

The rearrangement joins TRBV9 to TRBJ1-2. This CDR3 spans 13 amino acids. Germline lookup yields CDR1 SGDLS and CDR2 YYNGEE. The CDR3 protein is CASSDPGTYGYTF.

The gene calls are TRBV28 and TRBJ2-1. Per germline, CDR1 MDHEN and CDR2 SYDVKM. This CDR3 is 13 amino acids long. This chain's CDR3 is CATSALPYNEQFF.

The chain combines TRBV14 with TRBJ2-1. There are 19 residues in the CDR3. The germline gives CDR1 SGHDN, CDR2 FVKESK. This CDR3 reads CASSQDLADLGSSYNEQFF.

This chain uses TRBV28 with TRBJ2-2; TCRdb selects TRBD1, and the lack of DNA leaves this call unchecked. The CDR3 loop spans 15 amino acids. CDR1 and CDR2 from the germline V gene are MDHEN and SYDVKM. The CDR3 loop is CASGKGDINTGELFF.

The rearrangement uses TRBV29-1 and TRBJ2-1; the D call from TCRdb, TRBD1, cannot be confirmed without DNA. Germline lookup yields CDR1 SQVTM and CDR2 ANQGSEA. The CDR3 has 13 amino acids. CDR3 residues: CSVGTGLANEQFF.

CDR3 protein: CASSSLNYEQYF. J is TRBJ2-7 and V is TRBV27. Germline lookup yields CDR1 MNHEY and CDR2 SMNVEV (reference sequence). This CDR3 comprises 12 residues.

This chain links TRBV4-3 with TRBJ2-7; without DNA, the TCRdb call of TRBD1 cannot be checked. The CDR3 is made up of 14 amino acids. In germline, CDR1 is LGHNA, CDR2 YSLEER. The CDR3 loop is CASSQMEGAYEQYF.

The V and J genes are TRBV6-6 and TRBJ1-1. The CDR3 contains 16 residues. The germline CDR1 and CDR2 sequences are MNHNY and SVGAGI (reference sequence). CDR3 protein: CASSYSRGGMNTEAFF.

The J gene is TRBJ2-4, the V gene TRBV29-1; TCRdb names TRBD2, which stays unverified in the absence of DNA. The CDR3 runs to 12 residues. Germline V gene data show CDR1 as SQVTM and CDR2 as ANQGSEA. The CDR3 reads CSVVRGENIQYF.

The genes are TRBV29-1 and TRBJ2-2; as DNA is missing, the TRBD1 call by TCRdb cannot be tested. The length of the CDR3 is 15 residues. Germline V CDR1 and CDR2: SQVTM, ANQGSEA. The CDR3 is CSVKGQGVDTGELFF.

This chain links TRBV11-2 with TRBJ2-2. Germline-derived CDR1 and CDR2 are SGHAT and FQNNGV. This CDR3 spans 16 amino acids. The CDR3 spells CASSPFGQMNTGELFF. The whole variable domain, filled in from reference TRBV11-2 and TRBJ2-2, reads EAGVAQSPRYKIIEKRQSVAFWCNPISGHATLYWYQQILGQGPKLLIQFQNNGVVDDSQLPKDRFSAERLKGVDSTLKIQPAKLEDSAVYLCASSPFGQMNTGELFFGEGSRLTVL.

The rearrangement uses TRBV11-2 and TRBJ2-7; checking the TCRdb D call of TRBD1 is not possible without DNA. The CDR3 consists of 14 residues. From germline, CDR1 is SGHAT and CDR2 FQNNGV. CDR3 residues: CASSLGTGLNEQYF.

The V and J genes are TRBV3-1 and TRBJ2-1; the D call from TCRdb, TRBD1, cannot be confirmed without DNA. This CDR3 spans 16 amino acids. Germline V gene lookup returns CDR1 LGHDT and CDR2 YNNKEL (reference sequence). The CDR3 here is CASSQNTGPPYNEQFF.

V is TRBV20-1 and J is TRBJ2-7. The CDR3 sequence is 11 residues long. Germline-derived CDR1 and CDR2 are DFQATT and SNEGSKA (reference sequence). This CDR3 is CSVGITYEQYF.

The gene calls are TRBV9 and TRBJ2-1; TCRdb selects TRBD2, and the lack of DNA leaves this call unchecked. The CDR3 runs to 15 residues. Germline CDR1 SGDLS, CDR2 YYNGEE. This chain's CDR3 is CASSVAGTSYNEQFF.

This rearrangement joins TRBV7-7 to TRBJ2-3; TCRdb selects TRBD1, and the lack of DNA leaves this call unchecked. There are 17 residues in the CDR3. CDR1 SSHAT and CDR2 FNYEAQ come from the germline V gene (reference sequence). CDR3 region: CASSLGPGQGTTDTQYF. Full variable domain (missing parts from reference TRBV7-7 and TRBJ2-3): GAGVSQSPRYKVTKRGQDVTLRCDPISSHATLYWYQQALGQGPEFLTYFNYEAQPDKSGLPSDRFSAERPEGSISTLTIQRTEQRDSAMYRCASSLGPGQGTTDTQYFGPGTRLTVL.

The chain uses TRBV7-3 and TRBJ2-1; absent DNA, TCRdb's TRBD1 call cannot be checked. There are 14 residues in the CDR3. CDR1 and CDR2 (germline): SGHTA, FQGTGA. CDR3 in amino acids: CASSRMGGGNEQFF.

The chain links TRBV7-9 to TRBJ2-5; lacking DNA, the TRBD2 call made by TCRdb goes unchecked. The CDR3 extends over 17 amino acids. Germline CDR1 is SEHNR and CDR2 is FQNEAQ (reference sequence). The CDR3 spells CASSLPGLVLLQETQYF. The full variable domain, in which reference TRBV7-9 and TRBJ2-5 provide the parts outside the CDR3, is DTGVSQNPRHKITKRGQNVTFRCDPISEHNRLYWYRQTLGQGPEFLTYFQNEAQLEKSRLLSDRFSAERPKGSFSTLEIQRTEQGDSAMYLCASSLPGLVLLQETQYFGPGTRLLVL.

The chain couples TRBV15 to TRBJ2-1. Germline assignment: CDR1 LNHNV and CDR2 YYDKDF (reference sequence). CDR3 length: 13 residues. The CDR3 spells CATSRDPLNEQFF. The full variable domain, with the rest looked up from reference TRBV15 and TRBJ2-1, is DAMVIQNPRYQVTQFGKPVTLSCSQTLNHNVMYWYQQKSSQAPKLLFHYYDKDFNNEADTPDNFQSRRPNTSFCFLDIRSPGLGDTAMYLCATSRDPLNEQFFGPGTRLTVL.

This chain joins TRBV29-1 and TRBJ1-1. Germline V gene lookup returns CDR1 SQVTM and CDR2 ANQGSEA. The CDR3 has 13 amino acids. The CDR3 here is CSVEGGGGTEAFF.

This chain connects TRBV19 to TRBJ2-2. This CDR3 comprises 14 residues. Germline V lookup: CDR1 LNHDA, CDR2 SQIVND (reference sequence). CDR3 loop: CASTILQTKGELFF.